The 31 T cell receptor beta chains listed next were all sequenced from one sample in a study of T cells after yellow fever vaccination. TCRdb recomputed calls from the 5' RACE reads with MiXCR, one row per CDR3 protein. The table includes about 340,000 distinct CDR3 sequences, about an eighth detected once. The sample in question was CD4+ T cells sorted from PBMCs, obtained 15 days after the yellow fever booster vaccination. The receptors come from a man aged 18 to 30 who received the YFV17D yellow fever vaccine.

This chain joins TRBV6-1 and TRBJ1-5; a possible D gene is TRBD1 (6 bases). Germline V gives CDR1 MNHNS, CDR2 SASEGT. The CDR3 totals 17 residues. V was clipped by 7 bases and J by 0 bases, with 19 bases between them. The CDR3 is CASKFQGTPYSNQPQHF. For the CDR3, the DNA is TGTGCCAGCAAGTTCCAGGGGACCCCTTATAGCAATCAGCCCCAGCATTTT.

This chain links TRBV12-3 or TRBV12-4 with TRBJ1-5; maybe TRBD1 (5 bases). This CDR3 has 12 amino acids. The V end lost 6 bases, the J end lost 11 bases, and 14 bases lay between the germline ends. CDR3 amino acids: CASSRVVGAQHF. In DNA form, the CDR3 reads TGTGCCAGCAGCCGGGTGGTGGGGGCCCAGCATTTT.

This clonotype was seen ten or more times. The chain uses TRBV24-1 and TRBJ2-3; D possibly matches TRBD1 or TRBD2 (5 bases each). The germline V and J ends were trimmed by 7 bases and 1 base, with 20 bases remaining between them. This CDR3 spans 17 amino acids. Per germline, CDR1 KGHDR and CDR2 SFDVKD. CDR3 DNA: TGTGCCACCAGGGGAAGAGGGTACAGGAGAGGCACAGATACGCAGTATTTT. It codes for CATRGRGYRRGTDTQYF.

This clonotype was seen once. The chain joins TRBV20-1 to TRBJ2-5; the D call may be TRBD1 or TRBD2 (7 bases each). Germline loops: CDR1 DFQATT, CDR2 SNEGSKA (reference sequence). The CDR3 spans 14 residues. The V and J ends lost 6 bases and 4 bases respectively, with 18 bases between them. The CDR3 region has the DNA TGCAGTGCCCCAGGGGGGGGATGGTTAGAGACCCAGTACTTC. This sequence encodes CSAPGGGWLETQYF.

The V gene is TRBV4-3, the J gene TRBJ1-2; D call uncertain. Germline V lookup: CDR1 LGHNA, CDR2 YSLEER. The CDR3 contains 15 residues. V dropped 0 bases and J dropped 4 bases, with 12 bases sitting between them. CDR3 nucleotides: TGCGCCAGCAGCCAAGAGCAACTGAGGAGCTATGGCTACACCTTC. Translating gives CASSQEQLRSYGYTF.

The table lists this clonotype with a few counts. The V call is TRBV28, the J call TRBJ2-2; D unresolved. The CDR3 totals 16 residues. From germline, CDR1 is MDHEN and CDR2 SYDVKM. The V and J ends lost 6 bases and 3 bases respectively, with 17 bases between them. The CDR3 region is CASRPDRRPYTGELFF. The CDR3 region has the DNA TGTGCCAGCAGACCCGACCGAAGGCCGTACACCGGGGAGCTGTTTTTT.

In its sample, this clonotype was seen many times. The chain employs TRBV6-6 and TRBJ2-3, with 9 nucleotides matching TRBD2. The CDR3 loop spans 15 amino acids. Trimming cost V 6 bases and J 6 bases; bases outside gene matches: 10. Germline assignment: CDR1 MNHNY and CDR2 SVGAGI (reference sequence). The DNA for the CDR3 is TGTGCCAGCAGGTCACTAGCGGGTGATTTGGATACGCAGTATTTT. It yields the protein CASRSLAGDLDTQYF.

This clonotype was found a few times. The chain is built from TRBV5-6 and TRBJ2-7; 11 bases agree with TRBD1. After removal of 4 bases from V and 6 bases from J, the junction contained 6 bases not matched to a gene. Germline values: CDR1 SGHDT, CDR2 YYEEEE. The length of the CDR3 is 14 residues. The CDR3 protein is CASSQDRGLFEQYV. For the CDR3, the DNA is TGTGCCAGCAGCCAGGACAGGGGGCTGTTCGAGCAGTACGTC.

This clonotype was observed a handful of times. This rearrangement joins TRBV12-3 or TRBV12-4 to TRBJ1-5, with D possibly being TRBD1 (5 bases). The CDR3 is made up of 17 amino acids. V dropped 3 bases and J dropped 1 base, with 16 bases sitting between them. Here the CDR3 DNA reads TGTGCCAGCAGTTTCAGCGCAGGGAGGGGCAGCAATCAGCCCCAGCATTTT. It yields the protein CASSFSAGRGSNQPQHF.

This clonotype was seen just once. The chain recombines TRBV12-3 or TRBV12-4 with TRBJ1-2; D gene ambiguous. CDR3 length: 14 amino acids. Trimming removed 5 bases at V and 7 bases at J, with 17 bases between. The DNA of the CDR3 is TGTGCCAGCAGTACTTCCGGACTAGCTACTGGCTACACCTTC. Encoded protein: CASSTSGLATGYTF.

This clonotype came up a few times. The chain uses TRBV7-9 and TRBJ2-6; the D is unclear. This CDR3 region has 15 residues. Germline-derived CDR1 and CDR2 are SEHNR and FQNEAQ (reference sequence). V lost 7 bases, J lost 0 bases, and 10 bases lay in between. The DNA for the CDR3 is TGTGCCAGCACACCCGGCGGCTCTGGGGCCAACGTCCTGACTTTC. Amino acids: CASTPGGSGANVLTF.

The gene calls are TRBV7-2 and TRBJ1-4, with 11 bases that match TRBD1. From germline, CDR1 is SGHTA and CDR2 FQGNSA. J gave up 5 bases and V 5 bases, and 4 bases lay outside the gene matches. This CDR3 comprises 15 residues. This CDR3 is CASSPRDRGNEKLFF. The CDR3 nucleotides are TGTGCCAGCAGCCCGCGGGACAGGGGGAATGAAAAACTGTTTTTT.

The chain joins TRBV9 to TRBJ2-5, with 8 positions matching TRBD2. V gave up 4 bases and J gave up 5 bases; unmatched junction bases: 19. Germline V gene sequence: CDR1 SGDLS, CDR2 YYNGEE. The CDR3 loop spans 18 amino acids. The CDR3 sequence is CASSSSSSSGPARETQYF. The CDR3 DNA reads TGTGCCAGCAGCTCAAGTTCTTCTAGCGGGCCCGCCAGGGAGACCCAGTACTTC.

This clonotype was detected many times. J is TRBJ1-1 and V is TRBV5-1; TRBD1 might be the D (5 bases). The CDR3 consists of 14 residues. V was trimmed by 0 bases and J by 5 bases, leaving 11 bases between them. Germline loops: CDR1 SGHRS, CDR2 YFSETQ. CDR3 nucleotides: TGCGCCAGCAGCTTGGAACGGGGGGTAACTGAAGCTTTCTTT. Encoded protein: CASSLERGVTEAFF.

The rearrangement joins TRBV20-1 to TRBJ2-7; D uncertain. Germline CDR1 DFQATT, CDR2 SNEGSKA (reference sequence). Trimming left V 0 bases short and J 6 bases short, with 12 bases between. This CDR3 comprises 13 residues. CDR3 sequence (DNA): TGCAGTGCTAGAGATCGGATAGATGGCGAGCAGTACGTC. The encoded protein is CSARDRIDGEQYV.

This clonotype showed up many times. This chain connects TRBV5-5 to TRBJ2-1; D may be TRBD1 or TRBD2 (5 bases each). The CDR3 runs to 13 residues. CDR1 and CDR2 (germline): SGHKS, YYEKEE (reference sequence). The V gene lost 4 bases and the J gene lost 6 bases, with 11 bases spanning the gap. CDR3 DNA: TGTGCCAGCAGCCCGGGACGACCCAATGAGCAGTTCTTC. Amino acids: CASSPGRPNEQFF.

The chain joins TRBV10-2 to TRBJ1-5, with 8 bases matching TRBD1. Germline lookup yields CDR1 WSHSY and CDR2 SAAADI. The junction had 10 bases not matched to a gene; V was cut back by 6 bases and J by 6 bases. The CDR3 length is 15 residues. CDR3 sequence: CASSLDRVGAQPQHF. The CDR3 nucleotides read TGCGCCAGCAGCCTGGACAGGGTCGGGGCTCAGCCCCAGCATTTT.

This clonotype was observed a few times. The chain employs TRBV20-1 and TRBJ2-1; 8 nucleotides align to TRBD2. CDR1 is DFQATT, CDR2 SNEGSKA, per germline (reference sequence). The V and J ends lost 2 bases and 3 bases, in that order; junction bases with no gene match: 3. The CDR3 runs 14 residues. The CDR3 spells CSARRGGNYNEQFF. DNA of the CDR3: TGCAGTGCTAGACGGGGGGGTAACTACAATGAGCAGTTCTTC.

The genes are TRBV7-2 and TRBJ2-5; D not resolved. The CDR3 runs to 12 residues. The germline CDR1 and CDR2 sequences are SGHTA and FQGNSA. Trimming removed 1 base from V and 7 bases from J, with 7 bases in between. CDR3 in amino acids: CASSLERVTQYF. CDR3 nucleotides: TGTGCCAGCAGCTTAGAGCGCGTGACCCAGTACTTC.

J is TRBJ2-7 and V is TRBV29-1, with TRBD1 as a possible D gene (5 bases). V was trimmed by 4 bases and J by 3 bases, leaving 7 bases between them. This CDR3 is 11 amino acids long. The germline gives CDR1 SQVTM, CDR2 ANQGSEA. CDR3 protein: CSVVRDYEQYF. As DNA, the CDR3 is TGCAGCGTTGTCAGGGACTACGAGCAGTACTTC.

This clonotype has only a few counts. This chain connects TRBV15 to TRBJ2-5; TRBD1 or TRBD2 may be the D gene (5 bases each). Trimming cost V 0 bases and J 4 bases, with 9 bases left between them. The CDR3 is 14 amino acids. Germline V gives CDR1 LNHNV, CDR2 YYDKDF (reference sequence). For the CDR3, the DNA is TGTGCCACCAGCAGAGATACGGGGCGAGAGACCCAGTACTTC. Its protein is CATSRDTGRETQYF.

V and J are TRBV30 and TRBJ2-5, with 10 positions matching TRBD1. Germline CDR1 is GTSNPN and CDR2 is SVGIG (reference sequence). There are 12 residues in the CDR3. CDR3 region: CALDRGRETQYF. CDR3 nucleotides: TGTGCATTAGACAGGGGGCGTGAGACCCAGTACTTC.

This clonotype has at least ten counts. This chain connects TRBV21-1 to TRBJ2-5; TRBD1 is the table's D call and was not checked against the DNA. TRBV21-1 is reported as a pseudogene. The CDR3 is 19 residues long. CDR3 DNA: TGTGCCAGCAGCAAAGGAAAAGGGCCCCGGGACAGGTACCAAGAGACCCAGTACTTC. Protein: CASSKGKGPRDRYQETQYF.

This clonotype came up many times. The chain links TRBV29-1 to TRBJ2-3, with 7 positions matching TRBD1. The ends lost 6 bases at V and 0 bases at J; junction bases unmatched: 6. CDR1 is SQVTM, CDR2 ANQGSEA, per germline. The CDR3 is made up of 14 amino acids. The CDR3 DNA follows: TGCAGCGTCGAGAGGGGGCTTAGCACAGATACGCAGTATTTT. This codes for CSVERGLSTDTQYF.

J is TRBJ1-2 and V is TRBV2, with D tentatively TRBD1 (6 bases). V dropped 6 bases and J dropped 5 bases, with 16 bases sitting between them. This CDR3 contains 14 residues. Germline CDR1 and CDR2: SNHLY and FYNNEI. The CDR3: CASSPLGGPYGYTF. The CDR3 DNA reads as TGTGCCAGCAGCCCCCTGGGGGGGCCATATGGCTACACCTTC.

This sequence joins TRBV14 and TRBJ2-3, with D tentatively TRBD2 (5 bases). The V gene's germline CDR1 is SGHDN and CDR2 FVKESK. The CDR3 is made up of 13 amino acids. The ends were cut back, 1 base at V and 9 bases at J, with 11 bases in the middle. DNA for the CDR3: TGTGCCAGCAGCCAAGGCGGTGGCGGGACGCAGTATTTT. This encodes CASSQGGGGTQYF.

The V and J genes are TRBV5-1 and TRBJ1-6, with 9 bases identical to TRBD1. This CDR3 comprises 14 residues. CDR1 and CDR2 (germline): SGHRS, YFSETQ. V dropped 0 bases and J dropped 16; count of bases not matched to a gene: 8. CDR3 coding DNA: TGCGCCAGCAGCTTGGACAGGGGGCGTGAGAGGCTCCACTTT. Translation gives CASSLDRGRERLHF.

The chain is built from TRBV2 and TRBJ1-4, with D perhaps TRBD1 (6 bases). Germline-derived CDR1 and CDR2 are SNHLY and FYNNEI. The CDR3 has 15 residues. V lost 6 bases and J lost 4, with 15 bases in between. The CDR3 is CASSGGGTLNEKLFF. DNA for the CDR3: TGTGCCAGCAGCGGAGGGGGGACCCTTAATGAAAAACTGTTTTTT.

This clonotype was seen only a few times. In DNA form, the CDR3 reads TGTGCCAGCAGGGGTGCCTTGGGTTCACCCCTCCACTTT. Its protein product is CASRGALGSPLHF. This sequence joins TRBV2 and TRBJ1-6; D not resolved. Trimming pared 6 bases from V and 9 bases from J, leaving 12 bases between. The CDR3 totals 13 residues. Germline CDR1 SNHLY, CDR2 FYNNEI.

This clonotype has only a few counts. This chain links TRBV11-2 with TRBJ2-2; the match to TRBD1 covers 10 bases. The CDR3 spans 15 residues. V lost 7 bases to trimming and J lost 8 bases; unmatched junction nucleotides: 10. The germline gives CDR1 SGHAT, CDR2 FQNNGV. The CDR3 DNA sequence: TGTGCCAGCAACGGACAGGGGGGAATTGGTGGGGAGCTGTTTTTT. It yields the protein CASNGQGGIGGELFF. The full variable domain, completed using reference TRBV11-2 and TRBJ2-2, is EAGVAQSPRYKIIEKRQSVAFWCNPISGHATLYWYQQILGQGPKLLIQFQNNGVVDDSQLPKDRFSAERLKGVDSTLKIQPAKLEDSAVYLCASNGQGGIGGELFFGEGSRLTVL.

The chain has TRBV28 and TRBJ1-1; D uncertain. V was shortened by 5 bases and J by 9 bases, with 7 bases between the two germline ends. The CDR3 is 10 residues long. CDR1 is MDHEN, CDR2 SYDVKM, per germline. DNA for the CDR3: TGTGCCAGCAGTCAACGCCAAGCTTTCTTT. Residues: CASSQRQAFF.